This T cell receptor (beta chain) was observed in a study of human T cells and chemical hapten exposure. Time point noted: patch test 3, about 24 weeks after DPC sensitization. Treatment meaning: therapeutic diphenylcyclopropenone sensitization with weekly scalp DPC. V lost 1 base to trimming and J lost 1 base, with 14 bases between them. This CDR3 has 17 amino acids. CDR1 and CDR2 (germline): SGHTA, FQGNSA. TCRdb independently ran MiXCR on the RACE reads; one entry per CDR3 protein. The data hold roughly 100,000 distinct CDR3 sequences, with around 34% observed a single time. Material: whole blood, obtained in connection with sensitization to the hapten diphenylcyclopropenone (DPC). The chain is built from TRBV7-2 and TRBJ2-4; D possibly corresponds to TRBD1 (6 bases). The TCR originated in a middle-aged man with alopecia areata. Some clones in this sample may be carry-over from other donors' samples. DNA for the CDR3: TGTGCCAGCAGCTTAGATCAGGGGCGAGGTGCCAAAAACATTCAGTACTTC. It translates to CASSLDQGRGAKNIQYF.